The next 5 T cell receptor beta chains were all read from a single sample in a study of chemoradiotherapy in HPV16-positive cancers. Assay used: immunoSEQ multiplex PCR; TCRdb lists only in-frame clones, some missing. This sample has about 68,000 clones, with around nine tenths found just once. The starting material was blood, obtained from a patient who underwent chemoradiotherapy. The receptors here all came from a human donor with HPV-associated anogenital cancer.

The V call is TRBV18, the J call TRBJ1-1; no clear D gene. The CDR3 contains 13 residues. Trimming left V 6 bases short and J 8 bases short, with 16 bases between. Germline V gene data show CDR1 as KGHSH and CDR2 as LQKENI. The CDR3 loop is CASSPSDTREAFF. CDR3 coding DNA: TGTGCCAGCTCCCCATCCGACACCCGCGAAGCTTTCTTT.

The genes are TRBV11-2 and TRBJ1-1, with unresolved D. V was pared by 2 bases and J by 3 bases, with 7 bases between. The CDR3 spans 13 residues. Per germline, CDR1 SGHAT and CDR2 FQNNGV. CDR3 protein: CASSLFLDTEAFF. The CDR3 DNA reads TGTGCCAGCAGCTTATTTTTGGACACTGAAGCTTTCTTT.

V usage is TRBV6-1 and J usage is TRBJ2-7, with D uncertain. Germline lookup yields CDR1 MNHNS and CDR2 SASEGT. V shed 8 bases and J shed 6 bases, with 14 bases lying between them. This CDR3 comprises 12 residues. The CDR3 reads CASPPLKAEQYF. The CDR3, as DNA: TGTGCCAGCCCGCCTTTGAAGGCCGAGCAGTACTTC.

This sequence joins TRBV6-4 and TRBJ2-3; TRBD1 aligns across 7 bases. The CDR3 covers 15 residues. Unmatched junction bases numbered 9, after V lost 3 bases and J lost 6 bases. The germline CDR1 and CDR2 sequences are MRHNA and SNTAGT. The CDR3 region has the DNA TGTGCCAGCAGTGAACAGGGGACACCCACTGATACGCAGTATTTT. This gives the protein CASSEQGTPTDTQYF.

The J gene is TRBJ2-3, the V gene TRBV10-1; D is ambiguous. The CDR3 runs 11 residues. The V gene lost 3 bases and the J gene lost 6 bases, with 4 bases spanning the gap. Per germline, CDR1 WNHNN and CDR2 SYGVQD (reference sequence). CDR3 DNA sequence: TGCGCCAGCAGTGACATGGATACGCAGTATTTT. This sequence encodes CASSDMDTQYF.